Below are 8 T cell receptor beta chains sequenced from a single sample in a study of shared clonotypes between healthy human individuals (dated by TCRdb to the early 2020s). Library prep was done by the immunoSEQ multiplex PCR assay. The table comes from immuneACCESS by way of TCRdb, which keeps in-frame sequences with V and J called. Part of the clones is missing from these tables; in studies checked, under half for an unresolved V gene and the rest for unknown reasons. The sample table records around 1,000,000 clones; 70% to 80% of these occur just once. About 0.89% of the sample belongs to the ten largest clones. The sequencing input was memory CD4+ T cells from PBMCs. What this sample's cell subset or site label stands for: CD45RA-negative fraction. The receptors were sampled from a man aged 18 to 30 in good health. Some clones in this sample may be carry-over from other donors' samples.

In the case of this clone: The identical CDR3 is also encoded by other nucleotide sequences in the sample. The CDR3 loop reads CASSPGQGGTGELFF. Written as DNA, the CDR3 is TGTGCCAGCTCACCCGGACAGGGAGGAACCGGGGAGCTGTTTTTT. The chain links TRBV18 to TRBJ2-2, with 8 bases that match TRBD1. CDR1 and CDR2 (germline): KGHSH, LQKENI. J lost 5 bases, V lost 3 bases, and 5 bases had no gene match. The length of the CDR3 is 15 residues.

The chain combines TRBV7-2 with TRBJ2-1, with 12 bases fitting TRBD2. V shed 5 bases, J shed 15 bases, and the junction held 17 bases outside the gene matches. The CDR3 contains 16 residues. Per the germline V gene, CDR1 is SGHTA and CDR2 is FQGNSA. CDR3 sequence: CASSTRMGLAGADMFF. The CDR3 nucleotides are TGTGCCAGCAGCACGAGGATGGGACTAGCGGGCGCTGATATGTTCTTC.

This chain's CDR3 is CASSSLAGGSSPDYEQYF. CDR3 DNA sequence: TGTGCCAGCAGCTCTCTAGCGGGAGGTTCCTCGCCGGACTACGAGCAGTACTTC. V usage is TRBV11-1 and J usage is TRBJ2-7, with 11 bases lining up with TRBD2. Germline V CDR1 and CDR2: SGHAT, FQDESV (reference sequence). After removal of 4 bases from V and 3 bases from J, the junction contained 14 bases not matched to a gene. This CDR3 contains 18 residues.

This clone was detected once. This chain joins TRBV19 and TRBJ2-7, with TRBD2 matching over 14 bases. The V gene's germline CDR1 is LNHDA and CDR2 SQIVND (reference sequence). The V segment lost 3 bases and the J segment 6 bases; nucleotides outside the gene matches: 4. The CDR3 spans 15 residues. This CDR3 is CASSIPGLAGAEQYF. CDR3 sequence (DNA): TGTGCCAGTAGTATCCCGGGACTAGCGGGAGCCGAGCAGTACTTC.

J is TRBJ2-2 and V is TRBV28; 9 positions agree with TRBD2. V lost 4 bases and J lost 5; bases outside the gene matches: 5. CDR1 is MDHEN and CDR2 is SYDVKM in the germline V gene. CDR3 length: 15 amino acids. The CDR3 nucleotides read TGTGCCAGCAGTTCTAGCGGGATCGGGACCGGGGAGCTGTTTTTT. It is translated as CASSSSGIGTGELFF.

This clone was recorded once. The chain uses TRBV21-1 and TRBJ2-2; the table's TRBD1 call for D was not verified on the DNA. TRBV21-1 corresponds to a pseudogene. The CDR3 spans 16 residues. This CDR3 is CASSKPGQGSTGELFF. In DNA form, the CDR3 reads TGTGCCAGCAGCAAACCGGGACAGGGTAGTACCGGGGAGCTGTTTTTT.

The chain links TRBV19 to TRBJ2-7, with a tentative D call TRBD1 (6 bases). The V gene's germline CDR1 is LNHDA and CDR2 SQIVND (reference sequence). The CDR3 consists of 15 residues. The V end was cut by 1 base, the J end by 0 bases, with 10 bases between. The CDR3 loop is CASSIVGTNSYEQYF. The CDR3 bases are TGTGCCAGTAGTATAGTTGGGACAAACTCCTACGAGCAGTACTTC.

This clone came up once. The chain links TRBV7-8 to TRBJ2-3; the match to TRBD2 covers 7 bases. CDR3 length: 13 amino acids. The germline gives CDR1 SGHVS, CDR2 FQNEAQ. CDR3 residues: CAGGVGPTDTQYF. The CDR3 nucleotides read TGTGCTGGGGGGGTAGGACCCACAGATACGCAGTATTTT.